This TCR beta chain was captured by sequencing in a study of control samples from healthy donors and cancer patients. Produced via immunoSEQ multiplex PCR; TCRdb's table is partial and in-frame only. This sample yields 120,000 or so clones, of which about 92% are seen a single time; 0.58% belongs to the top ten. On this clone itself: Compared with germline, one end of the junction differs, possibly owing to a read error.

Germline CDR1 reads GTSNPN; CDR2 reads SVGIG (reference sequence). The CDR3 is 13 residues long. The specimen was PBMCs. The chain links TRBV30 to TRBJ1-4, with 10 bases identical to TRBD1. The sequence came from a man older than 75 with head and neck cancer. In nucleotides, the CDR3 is TGTGCCTGGAGCCCGGCCCCGGGACAGGGGATTCTTTTT. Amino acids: CAWSPAPGQGILF.